This T cell receptor (beta chain) emerged from a study of cytomegalovirus exposure and HLA in healthy donors. Study as a whole: In a previous analysis, 117 million unique TCR beta sequences were found from some 180 million T cells.

The germline V gene has CDR1 SGHAT and CDR2 FQNNGV. The CDR3 is 15 residues long. Losses at the gene ends were 5 bases for V and 0 bases for J; bases not matched to a gene: 4. With regard to this clone: No antigen is known for it.

Primers for the PCR totalled 60 Vbeta and 13 Jbeta. Clones were read by immunoSEQ multiplex PCR, and TCRdb kept only the in-frame ones, dropping some. The data contain approximately 150,000 clones, 80% of them singletons. Study findings and constraints: A further, later analysis showed that HLA-associated TCR beta chains (compared with equally common others) were more clonally expanded. Earlier analysis looked at TCR beta V segments, and most were productive about 87% or about 30% of the time.

This clonotype was sampled from a man in his thirties or forties in good health and CMV-seronegative. The V gene is TRBV11-2, the J gene TRBJ2-7, with 10 bases fitting TRBD2. Specimen: PBMCs. The DNA of the CDR3 is TGTGCCAGCAGCGAGGGACTAGCGCTCTCCTACGAGCAGTACTTC. Translated, it gives CASSEGLALSYEQYF. Using reference TRBV11-2 and TRBJ2-7 for the parts outside the CDR3, the full variable domain is EAGVAQSPRYKIIEKRQSVAFWCNPISGHATLYWYQQILGQGPKLLIQFQNNGVVDDSQLPKDRFSAERLKGVDSTLKIQPAKLEDSAVYLCASSEGLALSYEQYFGPGTRLTVT.